This T cell receptor (beta chain) was identified during a study of lymphopenia after photon versus proton radiotherapy. Study results and caveats: Larger post-nadir TCR diversity loss correlated inversely with survival in deceased patients.

Details on this clone: Antigen specificity is unknown.

Germline lookup yields CDR1 SGHDT and CDR2 YYEEEE. The V and J ends lost 4 bases and 7 bases respectively, with 18 bases between them. This CDR3 has 14 amino acids. Libraries were prepared by immunoSEQ multiplex PCR; TCRdb keeps only in-frame clonotypes and omits some of them. Counted here are 20,000 to 25,000 clones, roughly 85% occurring once; the ten biggest clones make up over 15%. The sample consisted of peripheral blood, taken from a patient treated with photon-based radiotherapy. The J gene is TRBJ2-7, the V gene TRBV5-6; tentatively, D is TRBD2 (6 bases). This clonotype was sampled from a man in his sixties with pancreatic cancer. The CDR3, as DNA: TGTGCCAGCAGCCTAATCCGGGGGATGGGGGAGCAGTACTTC. Translated: CASSLIRGMGEQYF.